Many counts were recorded for the clone carrying this T cell receptor (beta chain). The data derive from a study of prognosis after radiotherapy for stage I lung cancer. Study-wide context: The enrollment of patients with stage I non-small cell lung cancer occurred between 2018 and 2019. The tumor was squamous cell carcinoma for several patients; for more than ten, it was adenocarcinoma. No patients got concurrent therapy with stereotactic body radiotherapy.

Genomic DNA provided the template from which TCR beta CDR3 was amplified by two-round multiplex PCR. Primers specific to each TRBV and TRBJ gene were used in first-round PCR. TCRdb analysed the multiplex PCR reads with MiXCR anew, one entry per CDR3 protein. The data contain fewer than 65,000 distinct CDR3 sequences, less than 45% of them singletons. The V gene's germline CDR1 is SGHTA and CDR2 FQGNSA. Trimming left V 1 base short and J 1 base short, with 10 bases between. The CDR3 runs 15 residues. Six milliliters of peripheral blood were drawn at each of two time points. The sequenced sample was PBMCs, obtained before or after stereotactic body radiation therapy (not recorded which). The chain uses TRBV7-2 and TRBJ1-1; perhaps TRBD1 as D (5 bases). This sequence was found in a donor older than 45 with non-small cell lung cancer. The CDR3 reads CASSLVVRENTEAFF. The DNA for the CDR3 is TGTGCCAGCAGCTTAGTGGTCAGGGAGAACACTGAAGCTTTCTTT.